Here is one TCR beta chain with its context. Antigen specificity is unknown. TCRdb's copy holds only in-frame clones and misses some; the assay was immunoSEQ multiplex PCR. The data hold some 70,000 clones, with 75% to 95% observed a single time. The sampling schedule covered blood at baseline, cycle 4 day 1, and cycle 7 day 1. The record originates from a study of OX40 agonist ivuxolimab in advanced cancers. As for the study in general: One patient with hepatocellular carcinoma and two with cutaneous melanoma, three in all, had partial responses.

The CDR3 totals 16 residues. J gave up 2 bases and V 4 bases, and 7 bases lay outside the gene matches. The germline gives CDR1 SGHRS, CDR2 YFSETQ. Study-level results: Researchers did not determine the expanded peripheral T cells' antigen specificity. Clonal expansion from baseline to week 6 occurred in both CD4+ and CD8+ T cells.

The chain links TRBV5-1 to TRBJ2-3, with TRBD2 matching 10 bases. This specimen was CD4+ or CD8+ T cells sorted from blood, taken in a trial of the OX40 agonist ivuxolimab. The sequence was collected from an adult with an advanced solid tumor such as melanoma, head and neck, liver or kidney cancer. CDR3 loop: CASSLAGAGYTDTQYF. DNA of the CDR3: TGCGCCAGCAGCCTAGCGGGAGCCGGTTACACAGATACGCAGTATTTT.